This T cell receptor (beta chain) comes out of a study of graft-versus-host responses after intestinal transplantation. About the research overall: Recipients received multivisceral, liver-intestinal, or isolated intestinal transplants. Overall study findings and caveats: With peak circulating GvH clone levels came an association with early post-transplant HvG declines.

TCRdb keeps only in-frame clones here, not all; method: immunoSEQ multiplex PCR. The data show approximately 110,000 clones, approximately 92% seen once. V trimming: 5 bases; J trimming: 4 bases; junction bases outside the gene matches: 7. Germline values: CDR1 SEHNR, CDR2 FQNEAQ (reference sequence). The CDR3 runs to 15 residues. Details on this clone: The antigen is undetermined.

The clonotype comes from a human donor who was the organ donor for an intestinal transplant. The rearrangement uses TRBV7-9 and TRBJ1-3, with 8 bases matching TRBD1. The sample in question was unstimulated CD4+ T cells sorted from spleen or lymph node cells, obtained before transplant. The DNA of the CDR3 is TGTGCCAGCAGCCCAGGACAGGGTCCGGGAAACACCATATATTTT. This encodes CASSPGQGPGNTIYF.